Sequencing of this TCR beta chain was carried out in a study of shared clonotypes between healthy human individuals. Sorted-subset replicate PCRs used 150 to 200 ng DNA, approximately 27,000 T cell genomes. TCRdb's table, derived via immunoSEQ multiplex PCR, lists solely in-frame clones and lacks some. The sample has some 2 million clones, roughly 94% seen once. The junction had 6 bases not matched to a gene; V was cut back by 5 bases and J by 8 bases. CDR1 and CDR2 (germline): MNHNS, SASEGT. There are 14 residues in the CDR3. Sequenced material: naive CD4+ T cells sorted from blood. Indicated subset: CD45RA+ positively selected. The TCR originated in a man in his late teens or twenties in good health. J is TRBJ2-1 and V is TRBV6-1, with 10 bases aligning to TRBD1. The CDR3 coding sequence is TGTGCCAGCAGTCCGGGACAGGGGAGGTATGAGCAGTTCTTC. This encodes CASSPGQGRYEQFF.